Below are 30 T cell receptor beta chains sequenced from a single sample in a study of technical replicates of blood from a few donors. The method was immunoSEQ multiplex PCR; TCRdb's version includes in-frame clones alone and lacks a portion of them. The sample shows about 66,000 clones, approximately 90% of them seen only once. Sequencing was carried out using PBMCs. Receptors were obtained from a human donor in good health. Some clones in this sample may be carry-over from other donors' samples.

The chain has TRBV4-3 and TRBJ2-1, with TRBD2 matching 7 bases. The CDR3 extends over 16 amino acids. J gave up 3 bases and V 0 bases, and 5 bases lay outside the gene matches. CDR1 and CDR2 (germline): LGHNA, YSLEER. The CDR3 nucleotides read TGCGCCAGCAGCCAAGATTACGGGGGGAACTACAATGAGCAGTTCTTC. Residues: CASSQDYGGNYNEQFF.

The chain combines TRBV5-8 with TRBJ2-2; D uncertain. From germline, CDR1 is SGHTS and CDR2 YDEGEE. Trimming cost V 2 bases and J 7 bases, with 9 bases left between them. The CDR3 is made up of 13 amino acids. CDR3: CASSFGPGGELFF. CDR3 DNA: TGTGCCAGCAGCTTCGGTCCGGGCGGGGAGCTGTTTTTT.

The chain uses TRBV4-2 and TRBJ2-7; 7 positions agree with TRBD2. The CDR3 covers 14 residues. Germline values: CDR1 LGHNA, CDR2 YNFKEQ. The junction had 5 bases not matched to a gene; V was cut back by 3 bases and J by 3 bases. CDR3 loop: CASSQGEGVYEQYF. DNA for the CDR3: TGTGCCAGCAGCCAGGGGGAGGGCGTCTACGAGCAGTACTTC.

This sequence joins TRBV19 and TRBJ1-5; TRBD1 might be the D (5 bases). Trimming shortened V by 5 bases and J by 0 bases, and 11 bases separated the two germline ends. The CDR3 loop spans 15 amino acids. In germline, CDR1 is LNHDA, CDR2 SQIVND (reference sequence). The CDR3 is CASSPDTYSNQPQHF. Here the CDR3 DNA reads TGTGCCAGTAGTCCGGACACTTATAGCAATCAGCCCCAGCATTTT.

CDR3 DNA: TGTGCCAGCAGTTACTCGGGCAACTCTGGAAACACCATATATTTT. Its translation: CASSYSGNSGNTIYF. The chain is built from TRBV6-5 and TRBJ1-3, with no clear D. Germline V gene lookup returns CDR1 MNHEY and CDR2 SVGAGI. This CDR3 spans 15 amino acids. Between the trimmed V and J ends, which lost 0 bases and 0 bases, there was a span of 6 bases.

J is TRBJ1-1 and V is TRBV2; D not certain. Germline lookup yields CDR1 SNHLY and CDR2 FYNNEI. The length of the CDR3 is 14 residues. The V end lost 4 bases, the J end lost 0 bases, and 9 bases lay between the germline ends. The chain's CDR3 is CASSVKQMNTEAFF. In DNA form, the CDR3 reads TGTGCCAGCAGTGTTAAACAGATGAACACTGAAGCTTTCTTT.

The chain is built from TRBV25-1 and TRBJ2-5; TRBD1 is a possible D gene (6 bases). V lost 0 bases and J 3 bases, leaving 11 bases between the germline ends. In germline, CDR1 is MGHDK, CDR2 SYGVNS. This CDR3 contains 15 residues. The CDR3 region has the DNA TGTGCCAGCAGTGAATATGGCAGGGGAAAAGAGACCCAGTACTTC. It yields the protein CASSEYGRGKETQYF.

This sequence joins TRBV2 and TRBJ2-3; maybe TRBD1 (5 bases). V was shortened by 1 base and J by 1 base, with 9 bases between the two germline ends. CDR1 and CDR2 (germline): SNHLY, FYNNEI. This CDR3 region has 15 residues. This chain's CDR3 is CASSEGWGGTDTQYF. CDR3 in DNA: TGTGCCAGCAGTGAAGGGTGGGGCGGCACAGATACGCAGTATTTT.

This clone was observed a few times. The gene calls are TRBV18 and TRBJ2-3; 7 bases fit TRBD1. V dropped 0 bases and J dropped 4; count of bases not matched to a gene: 10. The CDR3 length is 17 residues. CDR1 and CDR2 (germline): KGHSH, LQKENI. The CDR3 DNA reads TGTGCCAGCTCACCACCGAGGAGACAGGGAAGAGCAGATACGCAGTATTTT. As protein: CASSPPRRQGRADTQYF.

This clone was seen just once. The chain combines TRBV6-1 with TRBJ2-6; 12 positions match TRBD1. The CDR3 covers 14 residues. Germline CDR1 and CDR2: MNHNS and SASEGT. In nucleotides, the CDR3 is TGTGCGGGACAGGGGGCTGGAGGGGCCAACGTCCTGACTTTC. It codes for CAGQGAGGANVLTF.

V gene TRBV7-2 combines with J gene TRBJ2-1; a weak D match, TRBD1 (6 bases). Trimming stripped 5 bases from V and 6 bases from J, with 11 bases between. Germline CDR1 reads SGHTA; CDR2 reads FQGNSA. The CDR3 covers 13 residues. CDR3 sequence: CASSPRTVNEQFF. The CDR3 bases are TGTGCCAGCAGCCCCCGGACAGTCAATGAGCAGTTCTTC.

This chain connects TRBV7-2 to TRBJ1-2; D gene uncertain. V shed 5 bases and J shed 6 bases, with 13 bases lying between them. Germline CDR1 SGHTA, CDR2 FQGNSA. The CDR3 is 13 amino acids. The CDR3 nucleotides are TGTGCCAGCAGCCCCACAGTTTTGGATGGCTACACCTTC. It encodes CASSPTVLDGYTF.

The chain joins TRBV11-3 to TRBJ2-2, with D tentatively TRBD1 (5 bases). Trimming took off 1 base at V and 1 base at J, with 13 bases between the two ends. The CDR3 loop spans 17 amino acids. Germline-derived CDR1 and CDR2 are SGHNT and YENEEA. As DNA, the CDR3 is TGTGCCAGCAGCTTAGTGTTCGGCAGGGTGAACACCGGGGAGCTGTTTTTT. This codes for CASSLVFGRVNTGELFF.

The CDR3 is CASSLPGTGAYEQYF. CDR3 DNA sequence: TGCGCCAGCAGCTTACCCGGGACAGGGGCGTACGAGCAGTACTTC. This rearrangement joins TRBV5-1 to TRBJ2-7, with TRBD1 matching over 10 bases. The CDR3 is 15 residues long. Germline values: CDR1 SGHRS, CDR2 YFSETQ. Unmatched junction bases numbered 6, after V lost 2 bases and J lost 4 bases.

The V call is TRBV2, the J call TRBJ2-4; possible D gene TRBD1, 5 bases. This CDR3 comprises 15 residues. The ends were cut back, 1 base at V and 2 bases at J, with 9 bases in the middle. Germline lookup yields CDR1 SNHLY and CDR2 FYNNEI. This CDR3 is CASSEGQGPKNIQYF. Written as DNA, the CDR3 is TGTGCCAGCAGTGAAGGTCAGGGTCCCAAAAACATTCAGTACTTC. Variable domain in full (rest from reference TRBV2 and TRBJ2-4): EPEVTQTPSHQVTQMGQEVILRCVPISNHLYFYWYRQILGQKVEFLVSFYNNEISEKSEIFDDQFSVERPDGSNFTLKIRSTKLEDSAMYFCASSEGQGPKNIQYFGAGTRLSVL.

This chain uses TRBV27 with TRBJ2-2, with a weak D call TRBD1 (6 bases). The ends were cut back, 10 bases at V and 7 bases at J, with 22 bases in the middle. Germline V gene lookup returns CDR1 MNHEY and CDR2 SMNVEV (reference sequence). CDR3 length: 15 amino acids. The CDR3 is CATYQGTGMSGELFF. The CDR3 DNA is TGTGCCACCTACCAAGGCACAGGGATGAGCGGGGAGCTGTTTTTT.

The gene calls are TRBV7-9 and TRBJ2-7; D is unresolved. V was shortened by 2 bases and J by 3 bases, with 8 bases between the two germline ends. Germline values: CDR1 SEHNR, CDR2 FQNEAQ (reference sequence). The CDR3 is 13 residues long. CDR3 in amino acids: CASSLNTVYEQYF. CDR3 bases: TGTGCCAGCAGCTTAAACACAGTCTACGAGCAGTACTTC.

The chain couples TRBV9 to TRBJ1-4, with 11 bases matching TRBD1. CDR1 is SGDLS, CDR2 YYNGEE, per germline. This CDR3 has 17 amino acids. V was clipped by 6 bases and J by 0 bases; unmatched bases: 7. The CDR3 coding sequence is TGTGCCAGCACCCGGACAGGGGGCTATTCAACTAATGAAAAACTGTTTTTT. The encoded protein is CASTRTGGYSTNEKLFF.

This chain connects TRBV6-1 to TRBJ2-1; D remains unclear. The CDR3 is made up of 13 amino acids. Trimming shortened V by 8 bases and J by 0 bases, and 8 bases separated the two germline ends. Germline CDR1 reads MNHNS; CDR2 reads SASEGT. CDR3 sequence (DNA): TGTGCCAGCGCTGCGGCCTCCTACAATGAGCAGTTCTTC. As protein: CASAAASYNEQFF.

The chain carries TRBV4-3 and TRBJ2-3; D unresolved. V was clipped by 1 base and J by 4 bases, with 9 bases between them. The CDR3 runs 14 residues. The germline CDR1 and CDR2 sequences are LGHNA and YSLEER. CDR3 DNA: TGCGCCAGCAGCCAAGCCCCCTCCCCAGATACGCAGTATTTT. Translated: CASSQAPSPDTQYF.

The chain is built from TRBV4-1 and TRBJ1-1, with no clear D. Germline CDR1 is MGHRA and CDR2 is YSYEKL. The V gene lost 8 bases and the J gene lost 0 bases, with 16 bases spanning the gap. The CDR3 totals 15 residues. The CDR3 nucleotides read TGCGCCAGCCTTCCGGTCCACCTTGTGAACACTGAAGCTTTCTTT. This codes for CASLPVHLVNTEAFF.

The rearrangement uses TRBV4-3 and TRBJ1-6, with 7 bases fitting TRBD1. V lost 4 bases and J lost 5; bases outside the gene matches: 5. Germline V gene sequence: CDR1 LGHNA, CDR2 YSLEER. This CDR3 has 15 amino acids. CDR3 protein: CASSRDGTDNSPLHF. CDR3 bases: TGCGCCAGCAGCCGCGACGGGACAGATAATTCACCCCTCCACTTT.

The chain carries TRBV10-3 and TRBJ2-7; no reliable D call. The germline V gene has CDR1 ENHRY and CDR2 SYGVKD. Trimming left V 8 bases short and J 4 bases short, with 15 bases between. The length of the CDR3 is 13 residues. The CDR3 is CAIGPTDLYEQYF. The DNA of the CDR3 is TGTGCCATCGGCCCCACCGACTTATACGAGCAGTACTTC.

The chain joins TRBV4-3 to TRBJ1-2; the match to TRBD1 covers 9 bases. This CDR3 spans 14 amino acids. Germline CDR1 is LGHNA and CDR2 is YSLEER. J lost 6 bases, V lost 1 base, and 3 bases had no gene match. The CDR3 reads CASSQGGTGHGYTF. The DNA of the CDR3 is TGCGCCAGCAGCCAAGGGGGGACAGGGCATGGCTACACCTTC.

V is TRBV30 and J is TRBJ2-7; 9 nucleotides agree with TRBD2. This CDR3 is built from 15 residues. The trim removed 7 bases at V and 3 bases at J, leaving 13 bases unmatched. The germline V gene encodes CDR1 GTSNPN and CDR2 SVGIG (reference sequence). The DNA of the CDR3 is TGTGCCTATGGGGAGCTAGCGGGAAAAAGCTACGAGCAGTACTTC. Its protein product is CAYGELAGKSYEQYF.

This chain joins TRBV2 and TRBJ2-1, with TRBD2 identical over 9 bases. The germline V gene encodes CDR1 SNHLY and CDR2 FYNNEI. Trimming at V came to 3 bases and at J to 3 bases, leaving 3 bases not matched to a gene. The CDR3 sequence is 15 residues long. The CDR3 reads CASSERGGVYNEQFF. The CDR3 DNA reads TGTGCCAGCAGTGAGCGGGGGGGCGTCTACAATGAGCAGTTCTTC.

The rearrangement joins TRBV9 to TRBJ1-6, with D perhaps TRBD1 (6 bases). The length of the CDR3 is 15 residues. V dropped 3 bases and J dropped 4 bases, with 11 bases sitting between them. The germline gives CDR1 SGDLS, CDR2 YYNGEE. DNA of the CDR3: TGTGCCAGCAGCGGTACAGGGTTTTATAATTCACCCCTCCACTTT. Protein sequence: CASSGTGFYNSPLHF.

The rearrangement links TRBV30 to TRBJ1-3; D is unresolved. Germline-derived CDR1 and CDR2 are GTSNPN and SVGIG (reference sequence). The CDR3 extends over 12 amino acids. Trimming removed 7 bases at V and 2 bases at J, with 9 bases between. The CDR3 loop reads CAYGGTGNTIYF. The DNA for the CDR3 is TGTGCCTACGGAGGGACTGGAAACACCATATATTTT.

The chain couples TRBV7-6 to TRBJ2-2; 9 bases align to TRBD1. V dropped 4 bases and J dropped 2; count of bases not matched to a gene: 2. Germline CDR1 is SGHVS and CDR2 is FNYEAQ. The CDR3 sequence is 15 residues long. For the CDR3, the DNA is TGTGCCAGCAGCTGGGGACAGGGCAACACCGGGGAGCTGTTTTTT. This gives the protein CASSWGQGNTGELFF.

This clone was seen only a few times. The chain joins TRBV2 to TRBJ2-7; no clear D. CDR1 and CDR2 (germline): SNHLY, FYNNEI. The V and J ends lost 3 bases and 5 bases respectively, with 5 bases between them. This CDR3 is 11 amino acids long. The CDR3 is CASSDLDEQYF. The CDR3 DNA reads TGTGCCAGCAGTGATCTCGACGAGCAGTACTTC.